This TCR beta chain was found in a study of blood T cell repertoires in COVID-19. CDR3 length: 13 amino acids. The V gene lost 2 bases and the J gene lost 4 bases, with 8 bases spanning the gap. Germline CDR1 reads KGHSH; CDR2 reads LQKENI. This table comes from immunoSEQ multiplex PCR, and its TCRdb copy is limited to in-frame clones, with some not included. This sample has around 240,000 clones, with 75% to 90% found just once. Sequencing was done on a sample of peripheral blood. This clonotype was obtained from a woman aged 30 to 39 who had recovered from COVID-19. This sequence joins TRBV18 and TRBJ1-2, with a tentative D call TRBD1 (5 bases). The CDR3 protein is CASSPAGIYGYTF. The CDR3 nucleotides read TGTGCCAGCTCACCAGCAGGGATCTATGGCTACACCTTC.